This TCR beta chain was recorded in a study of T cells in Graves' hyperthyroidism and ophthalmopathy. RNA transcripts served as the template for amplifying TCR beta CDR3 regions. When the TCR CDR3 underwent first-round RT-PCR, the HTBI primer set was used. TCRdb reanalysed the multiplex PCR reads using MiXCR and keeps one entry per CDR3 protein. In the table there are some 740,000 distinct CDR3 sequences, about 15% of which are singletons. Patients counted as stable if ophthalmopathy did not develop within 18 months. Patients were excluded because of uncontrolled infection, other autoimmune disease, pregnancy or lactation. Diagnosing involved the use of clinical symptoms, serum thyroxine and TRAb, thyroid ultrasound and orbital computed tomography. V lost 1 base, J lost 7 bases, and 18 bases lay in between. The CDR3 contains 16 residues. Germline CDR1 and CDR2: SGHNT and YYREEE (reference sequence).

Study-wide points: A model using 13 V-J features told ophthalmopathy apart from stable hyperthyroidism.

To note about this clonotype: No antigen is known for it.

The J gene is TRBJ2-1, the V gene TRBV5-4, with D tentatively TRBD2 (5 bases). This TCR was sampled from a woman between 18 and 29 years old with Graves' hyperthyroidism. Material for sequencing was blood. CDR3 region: CASSLFQEVGLNEQFF. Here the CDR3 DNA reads TGTGCCAGCAGCTTGTTTCAGGAGGTCGGTTTGAATGAGCAGTTCTTC.